This paragraph reports one TCR beta chain. This clone showed up just once. The antigen it recognizes is unknown. It has no much larger one-base neighbor in the sample; base qualities were not kept. These data originate in a study of blood T cell repertoires in COVID-19 (dated by TCRdb to the early 2020s). For the study in its entirety: Collaborator samples came from the United States, Italy and Spain and covered acute and convalescent phases of COVID-19. Samples came from the ongoing ImmuneRACE study (first 160 participants) plus 1,254 subjects from 6 global collaborators. Where HLA class I and class II types were available, the types were taken from metadata supplied by the sample provider, not from assay-based typing. A freely available public database, intended as a resource for researchers studying the immune response to SARS-CoV-2, is where the repertoires were released. Subjects who had been exposed to COVID-19, were actively infected with it, or had recovered from it provided the deeply sampled blood TCRbeta repertoires that made up the dataset. The prospective study material was composed of cDNA or gDNA derived from T cells, B-cell-depleted T cells, or PBMCs. The sample metadata nearly always contained a de-identified subject ID, COVID-19 status, age in years and sex. What the work shows at the level of the full study, not this receptor alone: How much clinical and demographic metadata was included differed by source and by participant, and the metadata was provided uncurated.

Participants in the prospective study were aged roughly 18 to 100 years, lived in about two dozen United States geographic areas, and enrolled through a virtual design. Cohort assignment in the prospective study relied on participant-reported clinical history from a screening survey and a study questionnaire. Each participant in the prospective study had whole blood, serum and a nasopharyngeal or oropharyngeal swab collected by mobile phlebotomists. Participants in the prospective study had the option to provide additional blood draws and questionnaires over an approximately 2-month period. Prospective study blood samples were shipped either frozen or at room temperature before DNA extraction. TCRbeta CDR3 regions were amplified from genomic DNA using the immunoSEQ Assay, a bias-controlled multiplex PCR. As for how the authors treated the data: The number of nucleated cells in each sample was estimated from the amplification of reference gene primers within the assay. Sequence reads were collapsed and filtered to measure the absolute abundance of every unique TCRbeta CDR3 rearrangement. Productive Simpson clonality was computed per sample as the square root of Simpson's diversity index over productive rearrangements. Here the immuneACCESS table is served through TCRdb, limited to in-frame sequences with V and J called. Missing clones are a known gap in these copies; in checked studies unresolved V genes cover under half, and the rest lacks a known reason. Clone size and the V and J calls come from that table; the DNA yielded D and trimming. The sample table shows a few hundred thousand clones, and about 89% are seen once. The top ten constitute approximately 1.2% of the sample.

Ends trimmed: V by 6 bases, J by 1 base; bases unmatched to a gene: 11. CDR1 and CDR2, per the germline V gene (reference sequence), are LNHDA and SQIVND. The CDR3 numbers 17 residues from cysteine through phenylalanine. The sequence is cut down to CDR3 DNA, 51 bases in frame from base 1. The receptor chain draws on TRBV19 and TRBJ2-2; 7 central bases correspond to TRBD2. The sequenced sample was PBMCs or T cells enriched from blood (not recorded which). The receptor's source is a human donor in a cohort exposed to, infected with or recovered from COVID-19 (not recorded which). The donor label of this sample is uncertain. The CDR3 in this case is CASRSPSGRRNTGELFF. The bases are TGTGCCAGTAGAAGCCCTAGCGGCCGAAGGAACACCGGGGAGCTGTTTTTT.